This TCR beta chain was identified during a study of shared clonotypes between healthy human individuals. Study-level information: CD4 naive cells filled three plates per donor, CD4 memory three, CD8 naive two and CD8 memory one. Findings of the study overall: Sequencing depth was expected to influence donor clonotype sharing.

Note on this clone: Its antigen is unknown.

TCRdb keeps only in-frame clones here, not all; method: immunoSEQ multiplex PCR. Counted here are around 2,000,000 clones, about 92% occurring once; the ten biggest clones make up around 1.7%. The germline V and J ends were trimmed by 4 bases and 1 base, with 10 bases remaining between them. This CDR3 is built from 14 residues. Germline V lookup: CDR1 LNHNV, CDR2 YYDKDF (reference sequence). Naive CD8 cells, CD45RO-negative and positively selected for CCR7, excluded terminally differentiated effector memory CD45RA+ cells. The J gene is TRBJ1-1, the V gene TRBV15; unclear D gene. The sequencing input was naive CD8+ T cells from PBMCs. This clonotype was sampled from a man younger than 35 in good health. Some clones in this sample may be carry-over from other donors' samples. As DNA, the CDR3 is TGTGCCACCAGCACCCACCCGGGGAACACTGAAGCTTTCTTT. This encodes CATSTHPGNTEAFF.